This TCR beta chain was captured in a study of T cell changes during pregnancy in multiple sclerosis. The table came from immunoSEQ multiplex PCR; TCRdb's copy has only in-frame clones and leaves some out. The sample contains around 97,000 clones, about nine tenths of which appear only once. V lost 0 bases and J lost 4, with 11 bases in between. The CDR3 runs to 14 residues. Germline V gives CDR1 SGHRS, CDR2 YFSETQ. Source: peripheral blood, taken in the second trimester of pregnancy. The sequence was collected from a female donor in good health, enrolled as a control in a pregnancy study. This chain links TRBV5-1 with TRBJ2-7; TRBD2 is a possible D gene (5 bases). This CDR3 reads CASSLVGGGYEQYF. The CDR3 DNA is TGCGCCAGCAGCTTGGTTGGTGGCGGGTACGAGCAGTACTTC. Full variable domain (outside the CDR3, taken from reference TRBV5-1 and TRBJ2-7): KAGVTQTPRYLIKTRGQQVTLSCSPISGHRSVSWYQQTPGQGLQFLFEYFSETQRNKGNFPGRFSGRQFSNSRSEMNVSTLELGDSALYLCASSLVGGGYEQYFGPGTRLTVT.